This paragraph covers one T cell receptor (beta chain) sequence. V lost 5 bases to trimming and J lost 9 bases; unmatched junction nucleotides: 12. The CDR3 has 14 residues. In germline, CDR1 is SGHTA, CDR2 FQGNSA. This entry is derived from a study of T cell changes during pregnancy in multiple sclerosis. Clones were read by immunoSEQ multiplex PCR, and TCRdb kept only the in-frame ones, dropping some. Seen here are around 75,000 clones, about 94% observed once, and the top ten hold more than 0.12%. Sequences were derived from CD4+ T cells from peripheral blood mononuclear cells, sampled after pregnancy. This clonotype originated in a female donor with multiple sclerosis, enrolled in a pregnancy study. The gene calls are TRBV7-2 and TRBJ2-5; 7 bases match TRBD2. The CDR3 region has the DNA TGTGCCAGCAGCCCCGTCGATCCCCGGGGGGCCCAGTACTTC. Residues: CASSPVDPRGAQYF.